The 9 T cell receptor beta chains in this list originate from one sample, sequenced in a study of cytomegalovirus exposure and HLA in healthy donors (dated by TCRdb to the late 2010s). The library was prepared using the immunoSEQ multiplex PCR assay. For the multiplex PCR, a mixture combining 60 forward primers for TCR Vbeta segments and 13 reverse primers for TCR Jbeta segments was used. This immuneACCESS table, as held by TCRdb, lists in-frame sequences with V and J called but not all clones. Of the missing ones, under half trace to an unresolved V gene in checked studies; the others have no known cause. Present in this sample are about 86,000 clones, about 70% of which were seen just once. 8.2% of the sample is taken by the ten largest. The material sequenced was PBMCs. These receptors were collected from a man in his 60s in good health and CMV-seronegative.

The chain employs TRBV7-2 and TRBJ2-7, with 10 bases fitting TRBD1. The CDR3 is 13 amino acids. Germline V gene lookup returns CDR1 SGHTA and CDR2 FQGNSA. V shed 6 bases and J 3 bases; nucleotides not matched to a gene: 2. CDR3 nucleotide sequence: TGTGCCAGCAGGGGACAGGGGTACTACGAGCAGTACTTC. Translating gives CASRGQGYYEQYF.

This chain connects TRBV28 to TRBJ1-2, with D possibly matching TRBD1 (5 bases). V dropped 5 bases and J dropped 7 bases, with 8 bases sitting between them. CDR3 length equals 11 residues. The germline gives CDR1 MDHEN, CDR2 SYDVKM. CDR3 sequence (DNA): TGTGCCAGCAGTACCGGGGGTGGCTACACCTTC. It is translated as CASSTGGGYTF.

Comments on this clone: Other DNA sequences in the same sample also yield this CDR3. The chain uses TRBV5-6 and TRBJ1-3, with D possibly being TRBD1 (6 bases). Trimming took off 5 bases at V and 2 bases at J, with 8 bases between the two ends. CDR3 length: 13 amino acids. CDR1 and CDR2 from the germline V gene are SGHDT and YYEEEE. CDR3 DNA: TGTGCCAGCAGTTGGACAGCTGGAAACACCATATATTTT. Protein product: CASSWTAGNTIYF.

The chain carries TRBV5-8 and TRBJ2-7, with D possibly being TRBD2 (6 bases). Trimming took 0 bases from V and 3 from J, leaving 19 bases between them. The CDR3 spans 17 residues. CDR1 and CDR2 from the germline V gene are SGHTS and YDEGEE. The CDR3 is CASSLALGGNTYYEQYF. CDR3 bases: TGTGCCAGCAGCTTGGCTTTGGGGGGTAACACTTACTACGAGCAGTACTTC. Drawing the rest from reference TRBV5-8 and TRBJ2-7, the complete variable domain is EAGVTQSPTHLIKTRGQQATLRCSPISGHTSVYWYQQALGLGLQFLLWYDEGEERNRGNFPPRFSGRQFPNYSSELNVNALELEDSALYLCASSLALGGNTYYEQYFGPGTRLTVT.

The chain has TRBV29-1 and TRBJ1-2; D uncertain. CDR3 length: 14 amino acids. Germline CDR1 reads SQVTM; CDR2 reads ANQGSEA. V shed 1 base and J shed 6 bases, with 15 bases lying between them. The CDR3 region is CSVEGRRPEDGYTF. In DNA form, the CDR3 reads TGCAGCGTTGAAGGGAGGCGGCCCGAGGATGGCTACACCTTC.

CDR3 in amino acids: CASSSGQSNSPLHF. The CDR3, as DNA: TGTGCCAGCAGTTCCGGACAGTCTAATTCACCCCTCCACTTT. The chain uses TRBV27 and TRBJ1-6; possibly TRBD1 for D (6 bases). The CDR3 contains 14 residues. V lost 4 bases to trimming and J lost 6 bases, with 10 bases between them. Germline V gene sequence: CDR1 MNHEY, CDR2 SMNVEV (reference sequence).

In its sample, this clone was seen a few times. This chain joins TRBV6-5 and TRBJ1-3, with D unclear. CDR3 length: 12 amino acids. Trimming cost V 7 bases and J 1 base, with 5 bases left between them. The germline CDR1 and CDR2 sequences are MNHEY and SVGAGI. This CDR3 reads CASISSGNTIYF. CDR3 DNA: TGTGCCAGCATCAGTTCTGGAAACACCATATATTTT.

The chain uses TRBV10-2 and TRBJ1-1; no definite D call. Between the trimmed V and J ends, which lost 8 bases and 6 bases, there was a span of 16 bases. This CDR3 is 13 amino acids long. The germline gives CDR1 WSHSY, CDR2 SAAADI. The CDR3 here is CASQRPGKAEAFF. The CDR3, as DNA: TGCGCCAGCCAACGCCCGGGGAAGGCTGAAGCTTTCTTT.

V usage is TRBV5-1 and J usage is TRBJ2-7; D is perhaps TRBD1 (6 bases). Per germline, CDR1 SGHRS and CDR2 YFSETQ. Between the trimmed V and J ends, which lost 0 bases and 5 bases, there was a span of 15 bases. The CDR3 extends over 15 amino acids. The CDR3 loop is CASSLEFLQGNEQYF. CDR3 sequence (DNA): TGCGCCAGCAGCTTGGAATTCCTTCAGGGGAACGAGCAGTACTTC.